Detailed here is one T cell receptor (beta chain). Its target is not known. This specimen belongs to a study of T cell responses to AZD1222 COVID-19 vaccine. Whole-study findings and limits: Breadth and depth of Spike-specific TCRs rose after two AZD1222 doses. Among the donors, most were white British and more were female, and clonal diversity was possibly underestimated. Just six AZD1222 recipients were seropositive at baseline. In the spike-specific TCR repertoire, nearly half reportedly target unmutated variant regions.

The germline V gene has CDR1 GTSNPN and CDR2 SVGIG (reference sequence). Trimming cost V 0 bases and J 8 bases, with 13 bases left between them. CDR3 length: 13 residues. Clones were sequenced by immunoSEQ multiplex PCR, and TCRdb holds only the in-frame ones, with some missing. The sample contains approximately 150,000 clones, roughly 88% of which appear only once. The specimen comprised peripheral blood, sampled 28 days after the second dose of the MenACWY control vaccine. The J gene is TRBJ1-2, the V gene TRBV30, with a tentative D call TRBD1 (5 bases). The TCR was taken from an adult who received the MenACWY meningococcal vaccine as a control. The CDR3, as DNA: TGTGCCTGGAGTGTACTAGGGGCCCGGGGCTACACCTTC. Protein sequence: CAWSVLGARGYTF.